These 17 T cell receptor beta chains came from one sample sequenced in a study of human T cells and chemical hapten exposure. TCRdb used MiXCR to reprocess the RACE reads, holding one entry per CDR3 protein. Of a few hundred thousand distinct CDR3 sequences listed, 5% to 6.5% were seen once; the top ten hold over 6.5%. Noted time point: pre-sensitization, week 0. Sample treatment: therapeutic diphenylcyclopropenone sensitization with weekly scalp DPC. The sequenced sample was whole blood, obtained in connection with sensitization to the hapten diphenylcyclopropenone (DPC). Every receptor here comes from a woman between 18 and 29 years old with alopecia areata. Some clones in this sample may be carry-over from other donors' samples.

The chain links TRBV18 to TRBJ1-1, with a tentative D call TRBD1 (5 bases). The CDR3 loop spans 14 amino acids. V lost 0 bases to trimming and J lost 4 bases, with 9 bases between them. CDR1 is KGHSH, CDR2 LQKENI, per germline. CDR3 residues: CASSPPGRGTEAFF. CDR3 coding DNA: TGTGCCAGCTCACCACCGGGAAGGGGCACTGAAGCTTTCTTT. Full variable domain (outside the CDR3, taken from reference TRBV18 and TRBJ1-1): NAGVMQNPRHLVRRRGQEARLRCSPMKGHSHVYWYRQLPEEGLKFMVYLQKENIIDESGMPKERFSAEFPKEGPSILRIQQVVRGDSAAYFCASSPPGRGTEAFFGQGTRLTVV.

This clonotype was seen only a few times. The chain carries TRBV5-1 and TRBJ2-3; no clear D. The germline V and J ends were trimmed by 0 bases and 6 bases, with 11 bases remaining between them. This CDR3 has 14 amino acids. Looked up from germline, CDR1 is SGHRS and CDR2 is YFSETQ. The CDR3 coding sequence is TGCGCCAGCAGCTTGGCCGGAAAGTCCGATACGCAGTATTTT. This codes for CASSLAGKSDTQYF.

This clonotype appeared many times. The chain recombines TRBV28 with TRBJ2-7, with a tentative D call TRBD2 (6 bases). The length of the CDR3 is 15 residues. Trimming took off 2 bases at V and 2 bases at J, with 13 bases between the two ends. CDR1 is MDHEN and CDR2 is SYDVKM in the germline V gene. CDR3 sequence reads: CASSLETGGAYEQYF. In DNA form, the CDR3 reads TGTGCCAGCAGTTTAGAAACCGGGGGTGCCTACGAGCAGTACTTC.

Many counts were recorded for this clonotype. This rearrangement joins TRBV20-1 to TRBJ1-1; D is undetermined. The V gene's germline CDR1 is DFQATT and CDR2 SNEGSKA (reference sequence). V lost 0 bases and J lost 8, with 16 bases in between. The CDR3 length is 14 residues. The CDR3, as DNA: TGCAGTGCTAGAGATTATGCTTTAGGTGCCGAAGCTTTCTTT. This translates into CSARDYALGAEAFF.

In its sample, this clonotype was seen a few times. This chain uses TRBV18 with TRBJ1-1; TRBD1 is a possible D gene (5 bases). Germline V gene data show CDR1 as KGHSH and CDR2 as LQKENI. There are 13 residues in the CDR3. V was clipped by 1 base and J by 9 bases, with 12 bases between them. CDR3 bases: TGTGCCAGCTCACCACAGGGGTTGCAGCAAGCTTTCTTT. Protein: CASSPQGLQQAFF.

This clonotype was seen only a few times. V gene TRBV7-2 combines with J gene TRBJ1-5; weak D call: TRBD1 (5 bases). CDR3 length: 14 residues. With 3 bases removed from V and 2 bases from J, the gap between germline ends came to 8 bases. Germline V gene lookup returns CDR1 SGHTA and CDR2 FQGNSA. In nucleotides, the CDR3 is TGTGCCAGCAGCTTTAAAGGGGGCAATCAGCCCCAGCATTTT. It yields the protein CASSFKGGNQPQHF.

This clonotype was seen many times. The chain combines TRBV6-1 with TRBJ1-5, with TRBD1 matching 10 bases. CDR1 is MNHNS and CDR2 is SASEGT in the germline V gene. The CDR3 sequence is 15 residues long. V was clipped by 8 bases and J by 5 bases; unmatched bases: 9. The CDR3, as DNA: TGTGCCAGCCTGGGGGACAGGGGCCTGGATCAGCCCCAGCATTTT. It codes for CASLGDRGLDQPQHF.

This clonotype occurred many times. This chain uses TRBV5-1 with TRBJ1-5; 7 bases map to TRBD1. Germline CDR1 is SGHRS and CDR2 is YFSETQ. The CDR3 spans 15 residues. Trimming took 0 bases from V and 2 from J; bases not matched to a gene: 2. In DNA, the CDR3 is TGCGCCAGCAGCTTGGTTACAGGGGGCAATCAGCCCCAGCATTTT. Translating it yields CASSLVTGGNQPQHF.

This clonotype was detected many times. The chain combines TRBV2 with TRBJ1-6; D is unresolved. With 6 bases removed from V and 7 bases from J, the gap between germline ends came to 7 bases. The length of the CDR3 is 12 residues. Germline V gene sequence: CDR1 SNHLY, CDR2 FYNNEI. CDR3 sequence reads: CASRLDNSPLHF. In DNA form, the CDR3 reads TGTGCCAGCAGGCTTGACAATTCACCCCTCCACTTT. Looking up the rest from reference TRBV2 and TRBJ1-6 gives the full variable domain: EPEVTQTPSHQVTQMGQEVILRCVPISNHLYFYWYRQILGQKVEFLVSFYNNEISEKSEIFDDQFSVERPDGSNFTLKIRSTKLEDSAMYFCASRLDNSPLHFGNGTRLTVT.

This clonotype was picked up many times. This sequence joins TRBV6-2 or TRBV6-3 and TRBJ1-1; 9 positions match TRBD1. The germline CDR1 and CDR2 sequences are MNHEY and SVGEGT. V dropped 2 bases and J dropped 4; count of bases not matched to a gene: 2. This CDR3 contains 14 residues. The CDR3 loop reads CASSYGTGTTEAFF. CDR3 nucleotide sequence: TGTGCCAGCAGTTACGGGACAGGGACCACTGAAGCTTTCTTT.

This clonotype was counted ten times or more. The CDR3, as DNA: TGTGCCAGCAGCGGACTAGCGGGGGCAGATACGCAGTATTTT. Residues: CASSGLAGADTQYF. The rearrangement uses TRBV6-5 and TRBJ2-3, with 13 bases identical to TRBD2. After removal of 6 bases from V and 4 bases from J, the junction contained 1 base not matched to a gene. The CDR3 totals 14 residues. Germline V gives CDR1 MNHEY, CDR2 SVGAGI.

Ten or more counts support this clonotype. The chain couples TRBV12-3 or TRBV12-4 to TRBJ1-2, with 7 bases aligning to TRBD1. The CDR3 length is 14 residues. J was trimmed by 0 bases and V by 3 bases; bases with no gene match: 1. The CDR3 reads CASSFDRANYGYTF. DNA of the CDR3: TGTGCCAGCAGTTTCGACAGGGCTAACTATGGCTACACCTTC.

This clonotype was detected a few times. The gene calls are TRBV9 and TRBJ1-6; 8 bases fit TRBD1. Germline CDR1 SGDLS, CDR2 YYNGEE. The J segment lost 8 bases and the V segment lost 4 bases, leaving 8 bases of the junction unmatched. This CDR3 comprises 15 residues. This CDR3 reads CASSTRTGTDSPLHF. CDR3 sequence (DNA): TGTGCCAGCAGCACTCGGACAGGGACAGATTCACCCCTCCACTTT. Drawing the rest from reference TRBV9 and TRBJ1-6, the complete variable domain is DSGVTQTPKHLITATGQRVTLRCSPRSGDLSVYWYQQSLDQGLQFLIQYYNGEERAKGNILERFSAQQFPDLHSELNLSSLELGDSALYFCASSTRTGTDSPLHFGNGTRLTVT.

The table lists this clonotype with a few counts. The J gene is TRBJ1-5, the V gene TRBV3-1; D is uncertain. The CDR3 covers 14 residues. Trimming shortened V by 3 bases and J by 2 bases, and 8 bases separated the two germline ends. The germline V gene encodes CDR1 LGHDT and CDR2 YNNKEL (reference sequence). Here the CDR3 DNA reads TGTGCCAGCAGCCACGGGTCGGGCAATCAGCCCCAGCATTTT. Its translation is CASSHGSGNQPQHF.

The chain joins TRBV6-6 to TRBJ1-4; D remains unclear. Trimming left V 2 bases short and J 7 bases short, with 8 bases between. Germline V gene data show CDR1 as MNHNY and CDR2 as SVGAGI (reference sequence). This CDR3 is 13 amino acids long. The CDR3 loop is CASSYRFGEKLFF. As DNA, the CDR3 is TGTGCCAGCAGTTACAGGTTTGGTGAAAAACTGTTTTTT.

At least ten counts were recorded for this clonotype. V is TRBV5-4 and J is TRBJ2-1, with D possibly being TRBD2 (6 bases). CDR3 length equals 15 residues. Germline CDR1 reads SGHNT; CDR2 reads YYREEE (reference sequence). Trimming took off 0 bases at V and 5 bases at J, with 12 bases between the two ends. CDR3 nucleotide sequence: TGTGCCAGCAGCTTGGGATGGGGGGACGACAATGAGCAGTTCTTC. This translates into CASSLGWGDDNEQFF.

This clonotype was counted many times. This rearrangement joins TRBV28 to TRBJ2-7; 9 nucleotides align to TRBD2. The ends lost 2 bases at V and 1 base at J; junction bases unmatched: 3. CDR1 and CDR2 from the germline V gene are MDHEN and SYDVKM. This CDR3 is 15 amino acids long. The CDR3: CASSLRLAESYEQYF. In DNA form, the CDR3 reads TGTGCCAGCAGTTTACGACTAGCGGAATCCTACGAGCAGTACTTC.